This is a list of T cell receptor beta chains from one sample in a study of CD8 T cells in Susac syndrome. TCRdb analysed the immunoSEQ multiplex PCR reads with MiXCR anew, one entry per CDR3 protein. The sample has over 300,000 distinct CDR3 sequences; roughly nine tenths are singletons. The sequenced sample was CD4+ T cells from PBMCs. The receptors were gathered from a human donor with multiple sclerosis. Both conserved end residues are part of each CDR3. Each record gives: clone size, J gene, V gene, D gene, CDR3 protein, CDR3 DNA. D genes are given only for firm matches. Clone size appears in some rows only: once, few, many, or a class for an expanded clone.

-,TRBJ2-1,TRBV2,TRBD2,CASLVGIAGGLSGQFF,TGTGCCAGCTTGGTGGGAATAGCGGGAGGTCTTTCGGGGCAGTTCTTC
-,TRBJ2-1,TRBV7-3,-,CASSFSADNEQFF,TGTGCCAGCAGCTTCTCAGCGGACAATGAGCAGTTCTTC
-,TRBJ1-1,TRBV18,-,CASSPLGQPNPNTEAFF,TGTGCCAGCTCACCACTTGGACAGCCGAATCCGAACACTGAAGCTTTCTTT
-,TRBJ2-1,TRBV28,TRBD1,CASRLQGVIENEQFF,TGTGCCAGCAGATTACAGGGGGTTATCGAAAATGAGCAGTTCTTC
-,TRBJ1-2,TRBV7-2,TRBD1,CASSPPSGQRYTF,TGTGCCAGCAGCCCCCCCTCGGGACAGCGCTACACCTTC
-,TRBJ2-3,TRBV29-1,-,CSALDRSINTDTQYF,TGCAGCGCCCTAGACAGAAGTATCAACACAGATACGCAGTATTTT
-,TRBJ1-2,TRBV20-1,TRBD1,CSARDVGTGLYGYTF,TGCAGTGCTAGAGATGTCGGGACAGGGCTTTATGGCTACACCTTC
-,TRBJ2-5,TRBV5-1,TRBD2,CASSSSSGGLQETQYF,TGCGCCAGCAGCTCGTCTAGCGGGGGACTCCAAGAGACCCAGTACTTC
-,TRBJ1-3,TRBV11-2,TRBD1,CASSPPLTGTILGNTIYF,TGTGCCAGCAGCCCCCCCTTGACAGGGACCATACTAGGAAACACCATATATTTT
-,TRBJ2-2,TRBV11-2,-,CASSLGSGWTGELFF,TGTGCCAGCAGCTTAGGGTCCGGGTGGACCGGGGAGCTGTTTTTT
-,TRBJ1-2,TRBV7-8,-,CASSNILDGYTF,TGTGCCAGCAGCAATATCTTGGATGGCTACACCTTC
-,TRBJ1-1,TRBV5-5,-,CASSYGTPGTEAFF,TGTGCCAGCAGTTACGGGACTCCCGGCACTGAAGCTTTCTTT
once,TRBJ2-7,TRBV30,TRBD1,CAWREVRGRGYSYEQYF,TGTGCCTGGAGAGAGGTTCGAGGCAGGGGGTACTCCTACGAGCAGTACTTC
few,TRBJ2-7,TRBV18,-,CASSRTASYEQYF,TGTGCCAGCTCCCGGACAGCCTCCTACGAGCAGTACTTC
-,TRBJ2-5,TRBV19,-,CASSIQDQETQYF,TGTGCCAGTAGTATCCAGGATCAAGAGACCCAGTACTTC
-,TRBJ2-3,TRBV19,-,CASTEDEPGLRQGTQYF,TGTGCCAGCACCGAGGATGAACCGGGTCTGAGGCAGGGTACGCAGTATTTT
-,TRBJ1-5,TRBV25-1,-,CARDRSQPQHF,TGTGCCAGAGACAGGAGTCAGCCCCAGCATTTT
-,TRBJ1-1,TRBV6-2/TRBV6-3,-,CASSRTAEAFF,TGTGCCAGCAGCCGGACAGCTGAAGCTTTCTTT
-,TRBJ1-6,TRBV19,TRBD1,CASSAQGARGNSPLHF,TGTGCCAGTAGTGCTCAGGGGGCGCGAGGGAATTCACCCCTCCACTTT
-,TRBJ2-1,TRBV30,TRBD2,CAWSRGSPNEQFF,TGTGCCTGGAGTCGCGGGAGCCCCAATGAGCAGTTCTTC
-,TRBJ2-1,TRBV7-2,-,CASSYQVGRNNEQFF,TGTGCCAGCAGCTACCAAGTAGGTCGGAACAATGAGCAGTTCTTC
-,TRBJ1-2,TRBV10-3,-,CAIRDSYGYTF,TGTGCCATCAGGGACAGCTATGGCTACACCTTC
-,TRBJ2-7,TRBV7-2,TRBD2,CASSPREREGYEQYF,TGTGCCAGCAGCCCCCGGGAGCGGGAGGGCTACGAGCAGTACTTC
-,TRBJ2-5,TRBV7-7,TRBD2,CASSNSGRSETQYF,TGTGCTAGCAGCAATAGCGGGAGAAGCGAGACCCAGTACTTC
-,TRBJ1-1,TRBV30,-,CAWSVGRVNTEAFF,TGTGCCTGGAGTGTTGGCAGGGTGAACACTGAAGCTTTCTTT
-,TRBJ1-1,TRBV7-3,-,CASSPVGEDTEAFF,TGTGCCAGCAGCCCGGTAGGGGAGGACACTGAAGCTTTCTTT
once,TRBJ2-2,TRBV20-1,-,CSASEGSPGELFF,TGCAGTGCTAGCGAGGGGTCTCCCGGGGAGCTGTTTTTT
-,TRBJ1-5,TRBV10-3,TRBD1,CAISESDRVLGQPQHF,TGTGCCATCAGCGAATCGGACAGGGTGTTAGGGCAGCCCCAGCATTTT
-,TRBJ1-2,TRBV20-1,-,CSARDPPTKRFYGYTF,TGCAGTGCTAGAGATCCGCCTACTAAACGATTCTATGGCTACACCTTC
-,TRBJ1-2,TRBV7-2,TRBD1,CASSDRVPHGYTF,TGTGCCAGCAGCGACAGGGTCCCCCATGGCTACACCTTC
-,TRBJ1-2,TRBV7-9,-,CASSPWGAHGYTF,TGTGCCAGCAGTCCCTGGGGAGCGCATGGCTACACCTTC